Each of the 22 T cell receptor beta chains below was sequenced from the same sample in a study of cytomegalovirus exposure and HLA in healthy donors. With 60 Vbeta and 13 Jbeta primers, the PCR was carried out. Sequencing was performed with immunoSEQ multiplex PCR; in TCRdb, only in-frame clones are kept and a portion is missing. The data contain 150,000 to 200,000 clones, around 86% of them seen just once; the ten biggest clones take up 6.5%. Material for sequencing was PBMCs. The receptors were sampled from a woman aged 50 to 60 in good health and CMV-seropositive.

This chain links TRBV21-1 with TRBJ2-2; the table's D call, TRBD1, was not checked against the DNA. TRBV21-1 is reported as a pseudogene. The CDR3 spans 14 residues. Written as DNA, the CDR3 is TGTGCCAGCCTTAACCAGGGGGTAGGTGGGGAGCTGTTTTTT. Encoded protein: CASLNQGVGGELFF.

This clone came up once. CDR3: CASSPRDMLGNTIYF. The CDR3 DNA reads TGTGCCAGCAGCCCCCGGGACATGCTCGGAAACACCATATATTTT. The chain links TRBV5-5 to TRBJ1-3, with D possibly matching TRBD1 (6 bases). Germline values: CDR1 SGHKS, CDR2 YYEKEE (reference sequence). The CDR3 contains 15 residues. V dropped 4 bases and J dropped 4 bases, with 15 bases sitting between them.

In DNA form, the CDR3 reads TGCGCCAGCAGCCAACAGGGGGGAGAGACCCAGTACTTC. It yields the protein CASSQQGGETQYF. The gene calls are TRBV4-3 and TRBJ2-5; D perhaps matches TRBD1 (7 bases). The CDR3 covers 13 residues. The V and J ends lost 2 bases and 4 bases respectively, with 8 bases between them. Per germline, CDR1 LGHNA and CDR2 YSLEER.

V and J are TRBV5-1 and TRBJ2-1, with D possibly being TRBD2 (6 bases). Germline loops: CDR1 SGHRS, CDR2 YFSETQ. CDR3 size: 15 residues. V was pared by 3 bases and J by 3 bases, with 13 bases between. CDR3: CASSYSADYYNEQFF. As DNA, the CDR3 is TGCGCCAGCAGCTATTCCGCGGACTACTACAATGAGCAGTTCTTC.

V gene TRBV6-5 combines with J gene TRBJ1-2; TRBD1 is a possible D gene (5 bases). The CDR3 has 14 amino acids. Looked up from germline, CDR1 is MNHEY and CDR2 is SVGAGI. Trimming removed 4 bases at V and 5 bases at J, with 14 bases between. CDR3 DNA: TGTGCCAGCAGTTGGGGGGTGGGTGGATATGGCTACACCTTC. Translated, it gives CASSWGVGGYGYTF.

The gene calls are TRBV27 and TRBJ2-6; no firm D call. CDR1 MNHEY and CDR2 SMNVEV come from the germline V gene (reference sequence). V lost 4 bases to trimming and J lost 0 bases, with 4 bases between them. The CDR3 loop spans 14 amino acids. The CDR3 reads CASSYLSGANVLTF. CDR3 bases: TGTGCCAGCAGTTATCTCTCTGGGGCCAACGTCCTGACTTTC.

This clone has a single count. The chain carries TRBV7-7 and TRBJ2-1; a possible D gene is TRBD1 (6 bases). Trimming removed 3 bases from V and 8 bases from J, with 17 bases in between. This CDR3 region has 15 residues. Germline values: CDR1 SSHAT, CDR2 FNYEAQ (reference sequence). The CDR3, as DNA: TGTGCCAGCAGCTTTGCACAGGGCGGTAGAGATGAGCAGTTCTTC. Translation gives CASSFAQGGRDEQFF. The variable domain in full, completed from reference TRBV7-7 and TRBJ2-1, reads GAGVSQSPRYKVTKRGQDVTLRCDPISSHATLYWYQQALGQGPEFLTYFNYEAQPDKSGLPSDRFSAERPEGSISTLTIQRTEQRDSAMYRCASSFAQGGRDEQFFGPGTRLTVL.

V and J are TRBV27 and TRBJ2-2, with D perhaps matching TRBD1 (6 bases). From germline, CDR1 is MNHEY and CDR2 SMNVEV (reference sequence). Deletions cut 7 bases from V and 3 bases from J, with 12 bases between. The CDR3 covers 14 residues. The CDR3: CASKLRGYTGELFF. CDR3 bases: TGTGCCAGCAAACTCAGGGGATACACCGGGGAGCTGTTTTTT.

V and J are TRBV7-2 and TRBJ2-1; 8 positions match TRBD2. Trimming took 2 bases from V and 8 from J; bases not matched to a gene: 5. The CDR3 has 14 amino acids. In germline, CDR1 is SGHTA, CDR2 FQGNSA. CDR3 protein: CASSLTGGPDEQFF. The DNA of the CDR3 is TGTGCCAGCAGCTTAACGGGAGGGCCGGATGAGCAGTTCTTC.

The chain is built from TRBV5-4 and TRBJ2-6; possible D gene TRBD2, 5 bases. The CDR3 length is 17 residues. V lost 4 bases to trimming and J lost 0 bases, with 14 bases between them. Germline V lookup: CDR1 SGHNT, CDR2 YYREEE (reference sequence). CDR3 loop: CASSPRAGLSGANVLTF. CDR3 DNA: TGTGCCAGCAGCCCGAGGGCAGGCCTCTCTGGGGCCAACGTCCTGACTTTC.

The rearrangement joins TRBV6-6 to TRBJ1-3, with D perhaps TRBD1 (5 bases). Germline V gives CDR1 MNHNY, CDR2 SVGAGI (reference sequence). V dropped 4 bases and J dropped 4 bases, with 14 bases sitting between them. The CDR3 has 15 amino acids. The CDR3 sequence is CASSLMGGTGNTIYF. CDR3 bases: TGTGCCAGCAGTTTAATGGGGGGAACCGGAAACACCATATATTTT.

The chain couples TRBV6-6 to TRBJ2-2, with 7 nucleotides matching TRBD1. J was trimmed by 0 bases and V by 6 bases; bases with no gene match: 4. Germline V gene lookup returns CDR1 MNHNY and CDR2 SVGAGI (reference sequence). This CDR3 is 15 amino acids long. CDR3 nucleotide sequence: TGTGCCAGCAGCCCCGGGACAGCGAACACCGGGGAGCTGTTTTTT. It codes for CASSPGTANTGELFF.

This clone was detected only once. The rearrangement uses TRBV13 and TRBJ2-5; 10 bases map to TRBD2. The closer fit of TRBJ2-7 to the DNA end suggests the J call may be wrong. Germline loops: CDR1 PRHDT, CDR2 FYEKMQ (reference sequence). The CDR3 spans 17 residues. CDR3 protein: CASSLRLASGRANEQYF. In DNA form, the CDR3 reads TGTGCCAGCAGCTTACGACTGGCGAGCGGGAGGGCCAACGAGCAGTACTTC.

The chain recombines TRBV19 with TRBJ2-5; the match to TRBD2 covers 10 bases. Trimming took 7 bases from V and 5 from J; bases not matched to a gene: 10. This CDR3 comprises 15 residues. Germline-derived CDR1 and CDR2 are LNHDA and SQIVND (reference sequence). The CDR3 here is CASKGIASGSETQYF. The DNA for the CDR3 is TGTGCCAGTAAGGGGATAGCTAGCGGGAGTGAGACCCAGTACTTC. Filled out from reference TRBV19 and TRBJ2-5, the complete variable domain reads DGGITQSPKYLFRKEGQNVTLSCEQNLNHDAMYWYRQDPGQGLRLIYYSQIVNDFQKGDIAEGYSVSREKKESFPLTVTSAQKNPTAFYLCASKGIASGSETQYFGPGTRLLVL.

V is TRBV7-3 and J is TRBJ2-2; D gene ambiguous. CDR1 is SGHTA and CDR2 is FQGTGA in the germline V gene. Trimming pared 1 base from V and 7 bases from J, leaving 10 bases between. This CDR3 spans 14 amino acids. CDR3 residues: CASSLNAAVGELFF. The CDR3 DNA reads as TGTGCCAGCAGCTTAAACGCGGCAGTCGGGGAGCTGTTTTTT.

The CDR3 loop reads CASSWGQPHTEAFF. The DNA of the CDR3 is TGTGCCAGCAGCTGGGGACAGCCTCACACTGAAGCTTTCTTT. The chain joins TRBV7-2 to TRBJ1-1, with TRBD1 matching over 7 bases. Germline lookup yields CDR1 SGHTA and CDR2 FQGNSA. Trimming cost V 4 bases and J 3 bases; bases outside gene matches: 5. The CDR3 sequence is 14 residues long.

The chain has TRBV18 and TRBJ2-7; TRBD1 aligns across 7 bases. The germline V gene encodes CDR1 KGHSH and CDR2 LQKENI. The J segment lost 5 bases and the V segment lost 5 bases, leaving 9 bases of the junction unmatched. The CDR3 is 14 residues long. Here the CDR3 reads CASSSQGSLNEQYF. CDR3 sequence (DNA): TGTGCCAGCTCATCACAGGGGTCACTTAACGAGCAGTACTTC.

CDR3: CASSVSGSEAFF. For the CDR3, the DNA is TGTGCCAGCAGCGTCAGTGGCTCTGAAGCTTTCTTT. This chain uses TRBV25-1 with TRBJ1-1; D is undetermined. The CDR3 extends over 12 amino acids. Germline V gene data show CDR1 as MGHDK and CDR2 as SYGVNS. V was pared by 6 bases and J by 6 bases, with 11 bases between.

The chain joins TRBV6-5 to TRBJ2-2, with TRBD1 matching 9 bases. The CDR3 is made up of 14 amino acids. Germline V gives CDR1 MNHEY, CDR2 SVGAGI. V shed 6 bases and J 7 bases; nucleotides not matched to a gene: 6. The CDR3 sequence: CASSRQGEGGELFF. In DNA, the CDR3 is TGTGCCAGCAGCCGACAGGGGGAAGGCGGGGAGCTGTTTTTT.

The chain couples TRBV6-5 to TRBJ2-7; tentatively, D is TRBD2 (5 bases). CDR1 and CDR2 (germline): MNHEY, SVGAGI. This CDR3 has 16 residues. The ends were cut back, 0 bases at V and 1 base at J, with 13 bases in the middle. The CDR3 loop is CASSYSMRLTSYEQYF. The CDR3 DNA reads as TGTGCCAGCAGTTACTCGATGCGACTAACATCCTACGAGCAGTACTTC.

This chain uses TRBV10-2 with TRBJ2-7, with D possibly TRBD2 on 6 matching bases. Germline V gene sequence: CDR1 WSHSY, CDR2 SAAADI. The V gene lost 1 base and the J gene lost 0 bases, with 10 bases spanning the gap. The CDR3 covers 15 residues. This CDR3 reads CASSELAGSSYEQYF. CDR3 nucleotides: TGCGCCAGCAGTGAGTTGGCGGGAAGCTCCTACGAGCAGTACTTC.

The rearrangement uses TRBV18 and TRBJ2-7; TRBD2 is a possible D gene (6 bases). The CDR3 is 14 residues long. V gave up 3 bases and J gave up 0 bases, with 9 bases separating them. Germline CDR1 KGHSH, CDR2 LQKENI. CDR3 DNA sequence: TGTGCCAGCTCACCTTCTAGCGTCTCCTACGAGCAGTACTTC. Protein sequence: CASSPSSVSYEQYF.